A single sample gave rise to the 5 T cell receptor beta chains below, sequenced in a study of blood T cell repertoires in COVID-19 (dated by TCRdb to 2020 to 2021). The library was obtained by the immunoSEQ multiplex PCR assay. This immuneACCESS table, as held by TCRdb, lists in-frame sequences with V and J called but not all clones. Of the missing ones, under half trace to an unresolved V gene in checked studies; the others have no known cause. In all, the sample holds some 98,000 clones, and 80% of those were seen once. Of the sample, around 19% is held by the ten largest clones. Sequenced: peripheral blood. These receptor sequences come from a human donor in a cohort sampled during active COVID-19.

J is TRBJ1-4 and V is TRBV5-1; TRBD1 matches 8 bases. Germline V gene lookup returns CDR1 SGHRS and CDR2 YFSETQ. Trimming at V came to 4 bases and at J to 0 bases, leaving 5 bases not matched to a gene. The CDR3 length is 16 residues. As DNA, the CDR3 is TGCGCCAGCAGCCTGGGACAGGTCGCAACTAATGAAAAACTGTTTTTT. It codes for CASSLGQVATNEKLFF.

V and J are TRBV7-8 and TRBJ2-7, with TRBD1 matching 8 bases. The CDR3 consists of 14 residues. Per the germline V gene, CDR1 is SGHVS and CDR2 is FQNEAQ. The J segment lost 2 bases and the V segment lost 5 bases, leaving 5 bases of the junction unmatched. CDR3 DNA sequence: TGTGCCAGCAGCCAGCCGGACAGGGCCTACGAGCAGTACTTC. It codes for CASSQPDRAYEQYF.

This clone was detected once. The V gene is TRBV28, the J gene TRBJ2-5; 10 bases match TRBD2. The CDR3 is 17 residues long. V was clipped by 7 bases and J by 5 bases; unmatched bases: 16. Germline loops: CDR1 MDHEN, CDR2 SYDVKM. The CDR3 DNA follows: TGTGCCAGCACCCAGGGGCTAGCGGGAGAAGGGAGGGAGACCCAGTACTTC. Protein product: CASTQGLAGEGRETQYF.

The chain carries TRBV29-1 and TRBJ2-1; 10 nucleotides match TRBD2. The CDR3 length is 12 residues. V lost 5 bases to trimming and J lost 7 bases; unmatched junction nucleotides: 2. The germline CDR1 and CDR2 sequences are SQVTM and ANQGSEA. Here the CDR3 reads CSVTSGTNEQFF. The CDR3 DNA is TGCAGCGTTACTAGCGGGACAAATGAGCAGTTCTTC.

The CDR3: CASSMEYYQPQHF. The CDR3 DNA reads as TGTGCCAGTAGTATGGAGTATTATCAGCCCCAGCATTTT. The chain recombines TRBV19 with TRBJ1-5; D gene ambiguous. Trimming took off 3 bases at V and 5 bases at J, with 8 bases between the two ends. The CDR3 is 13 amino acids. The germline CDR1 and CDR2 sequences are LNHDA and SQIVND (reference sequence).